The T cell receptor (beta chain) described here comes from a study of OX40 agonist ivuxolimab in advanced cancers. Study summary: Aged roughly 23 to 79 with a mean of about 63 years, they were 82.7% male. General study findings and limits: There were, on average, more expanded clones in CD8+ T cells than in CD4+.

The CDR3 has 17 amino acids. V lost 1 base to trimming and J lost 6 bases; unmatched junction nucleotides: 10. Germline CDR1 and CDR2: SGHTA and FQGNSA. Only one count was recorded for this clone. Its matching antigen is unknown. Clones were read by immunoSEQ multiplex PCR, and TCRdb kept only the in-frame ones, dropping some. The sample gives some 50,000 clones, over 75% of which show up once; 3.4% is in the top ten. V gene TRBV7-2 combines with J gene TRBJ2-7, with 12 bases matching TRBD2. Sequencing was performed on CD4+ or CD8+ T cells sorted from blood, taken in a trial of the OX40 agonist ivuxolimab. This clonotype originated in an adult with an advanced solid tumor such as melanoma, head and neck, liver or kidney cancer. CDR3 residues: CASSLETTSGRPGEQYF. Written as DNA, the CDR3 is TGTGCCAGCAGCTTAGAGACAACTAGCGGGAGGCCGGGCGAGCAGTACTTC.